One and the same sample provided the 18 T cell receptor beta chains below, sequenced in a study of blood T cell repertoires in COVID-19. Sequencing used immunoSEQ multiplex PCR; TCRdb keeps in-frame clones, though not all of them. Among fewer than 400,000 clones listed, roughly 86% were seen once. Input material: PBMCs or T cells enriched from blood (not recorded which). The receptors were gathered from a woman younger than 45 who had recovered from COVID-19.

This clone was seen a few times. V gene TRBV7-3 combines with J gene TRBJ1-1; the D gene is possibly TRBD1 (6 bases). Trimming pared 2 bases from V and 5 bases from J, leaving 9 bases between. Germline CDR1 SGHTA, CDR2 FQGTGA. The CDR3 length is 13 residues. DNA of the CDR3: TGTGCCAGCAGCTTACCAGGGGCTACTGAAGCTTTCTTT. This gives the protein CASSLPGATEAFF.

CDR3: CASSMSRLSPAELFF. CDR3 coding DNA: TGTGCCAGTAGTATGTCTCGGCTATCCCCGGCGGAACTGTTTTTT. This sequence joins TRBV19 and TRBJ1-4, with D unclear. With 3 bases removed from V and 12 bases from J, the gap between germline ends came to 20 bases. Germline loops: CDR1 LNHDA, CDR2 SQIVND (reference sequence). This CDR3 is 15 amino acids long.

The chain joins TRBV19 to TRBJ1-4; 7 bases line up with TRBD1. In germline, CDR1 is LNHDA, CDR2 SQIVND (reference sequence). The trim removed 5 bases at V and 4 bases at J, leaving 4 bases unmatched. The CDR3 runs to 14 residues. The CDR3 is CASSGTADNEKLFF. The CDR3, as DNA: TGTGCCAGTAGTGGGACAGCAGATAATGAAAAACTGTTTTTT.

The CDR3 spells CAWSERRVSTEAFF. The DNA of the CDR3 is TGTGCCTGGAGTGAGCGGCGGGTTAGCACTGAAGCTTTCTTT. The chain recombines TRBV30 with TRBJ1-1; D gene unclear. CDR1 is GTSNPN and CDR2 is SVGIG in the germline V gene (reference sequence). The CDR3 covers 14 residues. The ends were cut back, 1 base at V and 4 bases at J, with 13 bases in the middle. Drawing the rest from reference TRBV30 and TRBJ1-1, the complete variable domain is SQTIHQWPATLVQPVGSPLSLECTVEGTSNPNLYWYRQAAGRGLQLLFYSVGIGQISSEVPQNLSASRPQDRQFILSSKKLLLSDSGFYLCAWSERRVSTEAFFGQGTRLTVV.

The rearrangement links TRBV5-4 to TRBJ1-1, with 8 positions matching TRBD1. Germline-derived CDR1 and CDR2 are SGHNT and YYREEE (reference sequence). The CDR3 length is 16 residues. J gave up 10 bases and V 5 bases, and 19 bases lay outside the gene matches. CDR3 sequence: CASSLPGQATVGGAFF. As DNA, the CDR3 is TGTGCCAGCAGTTTACCGGGACAGGCAACCGTTGGGGGAGCTTTCTTT. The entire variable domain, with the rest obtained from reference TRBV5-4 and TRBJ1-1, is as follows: ETGVTQSPTHLIKTRGQQVTLRCSSQSGHNTVSWYQQALGQGPQFIFQYYREEENGRGNFPPRFSGLQFPNYSSELNVNALELDDSALYLCASSLPGQATVGGAFFGQGTRLTVV.

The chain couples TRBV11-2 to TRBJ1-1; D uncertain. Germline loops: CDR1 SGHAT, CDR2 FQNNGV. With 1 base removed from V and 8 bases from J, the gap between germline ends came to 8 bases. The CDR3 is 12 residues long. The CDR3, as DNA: TGTGCCAGCAGCTTAGCCCAACTCGAAGCTTTCTTT. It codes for CASSLAQLEAFF.

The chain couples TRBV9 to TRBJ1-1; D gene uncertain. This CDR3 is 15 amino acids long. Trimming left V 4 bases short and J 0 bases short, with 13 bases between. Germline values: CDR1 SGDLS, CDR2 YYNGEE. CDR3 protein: CASSSHGGMNTEAFF. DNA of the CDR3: TGTGCCAGCAGCTCCCATGGAGGTATGAACACTGAAGCTTTCTTT.

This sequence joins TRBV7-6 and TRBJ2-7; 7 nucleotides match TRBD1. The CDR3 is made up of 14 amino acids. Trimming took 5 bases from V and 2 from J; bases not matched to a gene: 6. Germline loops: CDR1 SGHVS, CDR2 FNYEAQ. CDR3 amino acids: CASSKTDRTYEQYF. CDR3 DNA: TGTGCCAGCAGCAAAACGGACAGGACCTACGAGCAGTACTTC.

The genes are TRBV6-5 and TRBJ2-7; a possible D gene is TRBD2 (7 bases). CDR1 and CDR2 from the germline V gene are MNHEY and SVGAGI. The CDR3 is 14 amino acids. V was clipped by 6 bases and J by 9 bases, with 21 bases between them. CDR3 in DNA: TGTGCCAGCAGGCCGGGGGGCGACCTGCGGCGGCAGTACTTC. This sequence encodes CASRPGGDLRRQYF.

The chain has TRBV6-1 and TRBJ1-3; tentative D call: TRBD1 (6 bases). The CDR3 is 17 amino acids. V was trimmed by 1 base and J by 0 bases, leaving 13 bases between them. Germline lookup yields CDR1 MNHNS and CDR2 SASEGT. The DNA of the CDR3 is TGTGCCAGCAGTGAAGATAGACAGGCGATCTCTGGAAACACCATATATTTT. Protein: CASSEDRQAISGNTIYF.

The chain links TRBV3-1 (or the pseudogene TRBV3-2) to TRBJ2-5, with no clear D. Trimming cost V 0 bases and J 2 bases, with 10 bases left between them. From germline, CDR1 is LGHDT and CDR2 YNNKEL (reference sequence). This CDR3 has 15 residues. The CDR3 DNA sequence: TGTGCCAGCAGCCAAGATTCCACAGAACAAGAGACCCAGTACTTC. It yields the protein CASSQDSTEQETQYF.

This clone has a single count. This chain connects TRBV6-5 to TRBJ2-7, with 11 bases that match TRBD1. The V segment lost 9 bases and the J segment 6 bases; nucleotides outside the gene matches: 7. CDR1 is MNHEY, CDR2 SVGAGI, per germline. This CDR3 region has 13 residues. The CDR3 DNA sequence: TGTGCCAGATCCGGGACAGGGGGTTCCGAGCAGTACTTC. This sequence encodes CARSGTGGSEQYF.

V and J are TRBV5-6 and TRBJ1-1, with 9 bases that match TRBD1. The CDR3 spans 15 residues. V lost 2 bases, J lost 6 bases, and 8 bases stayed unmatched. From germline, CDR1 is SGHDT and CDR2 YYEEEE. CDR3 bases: TGTGCCAGCAGCTTCTCTCCGGGACAGGGCCCTGAAGCTTTCTTT. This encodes CASSFSPGQGPEAFF.

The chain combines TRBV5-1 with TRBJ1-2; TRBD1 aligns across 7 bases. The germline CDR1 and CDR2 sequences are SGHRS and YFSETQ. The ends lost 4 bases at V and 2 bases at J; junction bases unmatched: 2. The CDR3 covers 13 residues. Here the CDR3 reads CASSRGQNYGYTF. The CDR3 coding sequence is TGCGCCAGCAGCCGGGGACAGAACTATGGCTACACCTTC.

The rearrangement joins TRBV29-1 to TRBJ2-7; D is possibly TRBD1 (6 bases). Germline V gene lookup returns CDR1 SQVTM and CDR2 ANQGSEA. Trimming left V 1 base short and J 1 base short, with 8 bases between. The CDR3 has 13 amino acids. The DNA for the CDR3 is TGCAGCGTTGAAGTAGGACAGTCCTACGAGCAGTACTTC. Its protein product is CSVEVGQSYEQYF.

The CDR3 DNA sequence: TGTGCCAGCAGCGTAGTTGCGGGGACCTACAATGAGCAGTTCTTC. Protein sequence: CASSVVAGTYNEQFF. V is TRBV9 and J is TRBJ2-1, with D possibly being TRBD2 (6 bases). There are 15 residues in the CDR3. Between the trimmed V and J ends, which lost 0 bases and 2 bases, there was a span of 9 bases. Germline CDR1 SGDLS, CDR2 YYNGEE.

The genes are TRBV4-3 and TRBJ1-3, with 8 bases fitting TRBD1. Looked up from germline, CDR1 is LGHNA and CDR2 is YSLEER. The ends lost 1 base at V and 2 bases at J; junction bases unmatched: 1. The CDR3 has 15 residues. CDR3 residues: CASSQGTGTGNTIYF. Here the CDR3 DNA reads TGCGCCAGCAGCCAAGGGACAGGGACTGGAAACACCATATATTTT.

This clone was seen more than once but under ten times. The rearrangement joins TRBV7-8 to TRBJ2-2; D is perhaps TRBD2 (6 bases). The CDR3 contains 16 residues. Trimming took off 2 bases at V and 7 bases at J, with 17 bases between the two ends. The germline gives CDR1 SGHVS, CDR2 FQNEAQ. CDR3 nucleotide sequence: TGTGCCAGCAGCTTAAGGCTACCGGGGGTTGGCGGGGAGCTGTTTTTT. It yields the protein CASSLRLPGVGGELFF. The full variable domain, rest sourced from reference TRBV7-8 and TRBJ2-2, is GAGVSQSPRYKVAKRGQDVALRCDPISGHVSLFWYQQALGQGPEFLTYFQNEAQLDKSGLPSDRFFAERPEGSVSTLKIQRTQQEDSAVYLCASSLRLPGVGGELFFGEGSRLTVL.